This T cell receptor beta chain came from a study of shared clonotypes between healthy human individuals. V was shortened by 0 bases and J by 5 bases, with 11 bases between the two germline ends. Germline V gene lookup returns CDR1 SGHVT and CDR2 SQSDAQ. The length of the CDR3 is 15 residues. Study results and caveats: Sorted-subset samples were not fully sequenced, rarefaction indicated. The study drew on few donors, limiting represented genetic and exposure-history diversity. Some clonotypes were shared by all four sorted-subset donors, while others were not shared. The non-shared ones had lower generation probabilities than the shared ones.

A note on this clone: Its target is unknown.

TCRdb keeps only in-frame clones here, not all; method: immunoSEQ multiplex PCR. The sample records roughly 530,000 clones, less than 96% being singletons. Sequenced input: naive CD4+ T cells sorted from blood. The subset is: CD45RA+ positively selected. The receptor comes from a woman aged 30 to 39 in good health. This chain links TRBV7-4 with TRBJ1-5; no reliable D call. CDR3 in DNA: TGTGCCAGCAGCTTAGCTGGGGTCTTCTATCAGCCCCAGCATTTT. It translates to CASSLAGVFYQPQHF.